Below, one T cell receptor beta chain is given with its context. Priming with a constant-region primer yielded TCR beta cDNA from around 540 ng total RNA. It was through three nested multiplex PCR rounds of slightly modified ARM-PCR that TCR beta libraries arose. PCR rounds one and two used TRBV1-TRBV30 forward primers with a C-beta reverse primer for about 11 cycles each. TCRdb analysed the multiplex PCR reads with MiXCR anew, one entry per CDR3 protein. Among about 130,000 distinct CDR3 sequences listed, around 64% were seen once. The source of the sample is a study of tumor-infiltrating lymphocytes in primary liver carcinoma. The tissue used was unsorted bulk material of roughly 17-31 mg. RNA and DNA were co-extracted from it with the AllPrep DNA/RNA mini kit. V lost 0 bases and J 5 bases, leaving 8 bases between the germline ends. The length of the CDR3 is 14 residues. Germline CDR1 is SEHNR and CDR2 is FQNEAQ (reference sequence).

The chain carries TRBV7-9 and TRBJ1-3, with D uncertain. Sequenced sample: liver tumor tissue from sampling region 3. Regarding subset: tumor region T3, left-lateral pole. This receptor was identified in a woman aged 55-75 years with primary liver carcinoma and hepatitis B virus infection. CDR3 bases: TGTGCCAGCAGCTTAGCTGATCCTCGAAACACCATATATTTT. Its translation is CASSLADPRNTIYF.